This T cell receptor (beta chain) was found in a study of blood T cells in healthy people across ages. Germline V CDR1 and CDR2: SEHNR, FQNEAQ (reference sequence). V was cut by 5 bases and J by 0 bases, with 8 bases left in between. This CDR3 contains 14 residues. Sample-barcoded 5' priming and a J-beta primer mix drove a second PCR of roughly 6 to 12 cycles. Each CDR3 protein is one row after TCRdb ran MiXCR on the 5' RACE reads. The table records 800,000 or so distinct CDR3 sequences, 25% of them present only once. These data were likewise used in another study, on T cells of mothers and their children. That work contributes: The second PCR's M1S primer added sample barcodes and 2-4 random nucleotides.

The V gene is TRBV7-9, the J gene TRBJ1-5; D not resolved. The specimen sequenced was blood. This clonotype was obtained from a boy younger than 18 in good health. CDR3 protein: CASSAALSNQPQHF. CDR3 coding DNA: TGTGCCAGCAGCGCGGCCCTTAGCAATCAGCCCCAGCATTTT. Combining the CDR3 with reference TRBV7-9 and TRBJ1-5 gives the whole variable domain DTGVSQNPRHKITKRGQNVTFRCDPISEHNRLYWYRQTLGQGPEFLTYFQNEAQLEKSRLLSDRFSAERPKGSFSTLEIQRTEQGDSAMYLCASSAALSNQPQHFGDGTRLSIL.